This TCR beta chain originates from a study of Ad26.COV2.S vaccination and SARS-CoV-2 variants. Turning to the study itself: Doses of Ad26.COV2.S were injected into muscle once or twice, 56 days apart. Study outcomes and limitations: Measurement of non-spike TCR breadth gave similar results in vaccine and placebo recipients. Relative to placebo recipients, vaccine recipients exhibited elevated spike-specific TCR breadth.

Treatment specified: some 19 received Ad26.COV2.S at low or high dose, single or two shots; roughly five received placebo; per-sample allocation not given. Samples came from day 63 after the first vaccine or placebo injection. Concerning this clone itself: Antigen specificity is unknown. Within the sample, other DNA sequences also encode this same CDR3.

This CDR3 has 12 residues. V was cut by 4 bases and J by 6 bases, with 7 bases left in between. The germline CDR1 and CDR2 sequences are SGHRS and YFSETQ. Generated by immunoSEQ multiplex PCR, the TCRdb table keeps only in-frame clones and is missing some. The sample has about 680,000 clones; about 90% are singletons. The chain carries TRBV5-1 and TRBJ2-2, with D possibly matching TRBD1 (5 bases). This TCR was sampled from a person aged 18 to 59 who received the Ad26.COV2.S COVID-19 vaccine or a placebo. The material sequenced was peripheral blood, taken in a trial of Ad26.COV2.S vaccine versus placebo. The CDR3 sequence: CASSLGAGELFF. The CDR3 region has the DNA TGCGCCAGCAGCCTAGGGGCCGGGGAGCTGTTTTTT. The full variable domain, completed using reference TRBV5-1 and TRBJ2-2, is KAGVTQTPRYLIKTRGQQVTLSCSPISGHRSVSWYQQTPGQGLQFLFEYFSETQRNKGNFPGRFSGRQFSNSRSEMNVSTLELGDSALYLCASSLGAGELFFGEGSRLTVL.